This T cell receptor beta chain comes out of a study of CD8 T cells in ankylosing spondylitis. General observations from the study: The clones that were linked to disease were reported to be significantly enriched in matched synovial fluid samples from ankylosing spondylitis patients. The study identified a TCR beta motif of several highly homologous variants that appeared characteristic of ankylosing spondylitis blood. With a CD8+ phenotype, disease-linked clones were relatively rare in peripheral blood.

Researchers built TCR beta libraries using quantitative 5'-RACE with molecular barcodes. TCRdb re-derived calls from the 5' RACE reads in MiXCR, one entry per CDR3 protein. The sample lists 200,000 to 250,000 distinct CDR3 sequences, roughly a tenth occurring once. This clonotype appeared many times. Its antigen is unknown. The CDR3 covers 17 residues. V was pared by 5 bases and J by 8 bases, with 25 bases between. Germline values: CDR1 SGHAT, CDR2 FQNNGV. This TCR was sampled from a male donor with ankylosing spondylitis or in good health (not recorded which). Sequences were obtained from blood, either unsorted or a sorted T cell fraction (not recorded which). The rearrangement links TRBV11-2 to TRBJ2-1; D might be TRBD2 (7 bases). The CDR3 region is CASSLRVGFGGRDEQFF. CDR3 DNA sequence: TGTGCCAGCAGCCTGAGGGTTGGTTTCGGGGGGCGGGATGAGCAGTTCTTC.